This T cell receptor (beta chain) came from a study of blood T cells in healthy people across ages. This CDR3 comprises 13 residues. CDR1 and CDR2 from the germline V gene are ENHRY and SYGVKD. Then a second PCR, running about 6 to 11 cycles, was carried out with a sample-barcoded 5' primer and a J-beta primer mix. TCRdb called the 5' RACE reads again in MiXCR, with one record for every CDR3 protein. The sample shows over 500,000 distinct CDR3 sequences, approximately 26% of them seen only once. These same data were also listed under a study on T cells of mothers and their children. That work states: The yield was over 9.5 million TCR beta CDR3 reads from each mother and approximately 2.8 million from each child. Overlap measured in related mother-child pairs was slightly, non-significantly higher than in unrelated pairs.

Sequencing was done on a sample of blood. The source of this sequence is a boy aged 2 to 10 in good health. This sequence joins TRBV10-3 and TRBJ2-1; 8 bases fit TRBD2. The end of the DNA fits TRBJ2-5 better, so the J call may be wrong. The CDR3 nucleotides read TGTGCCATCAGTAAGACTAGCGAGGAGACCCAGTACTTC. As protein: CAISKTSEETQYF.